This TCR beta chain was obtained from a study of T cell responses to AZD1222 COVID-19 vaccine. The V and J ends lost 4 bases and 2 bases respectively, with 12 bases between them. This CDR3 spans 16 amino acids. Germline CDR1 SGHTA, CDR2 FQGNSA. The study pooled second doses at about 4 or about 12 weeks. Libraries were prepared by immunoSEQ multiplex PCR; TCRdb keeps only in-frame clonotypes and omits some of them. The table records approximately 43,000 clones, about 87% of them present only once. The chain has TRBV7-2 and TRBJ1-6, with D uncertain. This sample comprised peripheral blood, obtained 28 days after the second AZD1222 dose. This TCR was sampled from an adult who received the AZD1222 COVID-19 vaccine. CDR3 nucleotide sequence: TGTGCCAGCAGCTCCACCTTTGGGACCTATAATTCACCCCTCCACTTT. Its protein is CASSSTFGTYNSPLHF.